This TCR beta chain was recovered during a study of blood T cell repertoires in COVID-19. Across the study: T cells, B-cell-depleted T cells, or PBMCs provided the cDNA or gDNA that served as material.

With respect to this clone: This CDR3 is also generated by other DNA sequences in the sample.

The V gene lost 0 bases and the J gene lost 0 bases, with 5 bases spanning the gap. Germline V gene lookup returns CDR1 GTSNPN and CDR2 SVGIG (reference sequence). The CDR3 has 13 residues. Study processing details: Estimates of nucleated cell counts were drawn from the amplification of reference gene primers. Produced via immunoSEQ multiplex PCR; TCRdb's table is partial and in-frame only. V, J and clone size are those of that table, while D and trimming were read from the DNA. Of tens of thousands of clones listed, about 83% are singletons. This receptor was taken from a man aged 45 to 65 with acute or convalescent COVID-19. The chain carries TRBV30 and TRBJ1-2, with D unresolved. Sequencing input: peripheral blood. CDR3 sequence: CAWSVEANYGYTF. The CDR3 DNA follows: TGTGCCTGGAGTGTAGAGGCTAACTATGGCTACACCTTC. Complete variable domain (other parts from reference TRBV30 and TRBJ1-2): SQTIHQWPATLVQPVGSPLSLECTVEGTSNPNLYWYRQAAGRGLQLLFYSVGIGQISSEVPQNLSASRPQDRQFILSSKKLLLSDSGFYLCAWSVEANYGYTFGSGTRLTVV.